This TCR beta chain came from a study of response to subunit inactivated influenza vaccine. Whole-study findings and limits: The authors offered the suggestion that each seasonal influenza vaccination recruits few new T cells.

There are 11 residues in the CDR3. Trimming left V 5 bases short and J 5 bases short, with 4 bases between. The V gene's germline CDR1 is MNHEY and CDR2 SVGEGT. TCRdb recomputed calls from the RT-PCR reads with MiXCR, one row per CDR3 protein. The table records hundreds of thousands of distinct CDR3 sequences, under 9% of them present only once. Only a few counts were recorded for this clonotype. Its antigen is currently unknown. The sequence was obtained from a man between 45 and 75 years old who received an inactivated influenza vaccine. This sequence joins TRBV6-2 or TRBV6-3 and TRBJ2-4; D is ambiguous. Sample: PBMCs from blood, taken around 2 years after vaccination. CDR3 sequence: CASSKQNIQYF. In DNA form, the CDR3 reads TGTGCCAGCAGTAAACAAAACATTCAGTACTTC.